The present T cell receptor (beta chain) was sequenced within a study of beta chain features in type 1 diabetes (dated by TCRdb to the late 2010s). Concerning the study at large: Mean age, gender distribution, total cell number and subset yield were not different between patients and healthy donors. A total of about 99,000,000 sorted cells were examined across all samples, and RNA yield correlated strongly with the number of cells per subset. The study compared the TCRB repertoires of sorted circulating CD4+ T cell subsets in recently diagnosed type 1 diabetes patients with those in matched healthy donors. Regulatory and stem cell-like memory subsets were isolated from only 8 patients and roughly eight healthy donors, whereas naive and central memory subsets came from all 30 or so donors.

All of the isolated RNA was reverse transcribed with the High Capacity cDNA Reverse Transcription Kit, so expressed TCRB transcripts were sequenced. Deep immunoSEQ sequencing was performed on naive, central memory and regulatory T cell samples, with an average of about 3.6 million total reads per sample. After sorted cells were lysed in RLT buffer, RNA was extracted with DNase-treated RNeasy Micro or Mini kits, with the choice depending on cell number. To prevent cross-contamination, each cell subset was processed individually, whereas patient and healthy donor samples were processed jointly. Using the immunoSEQ multiplex PCR, TCRB sequences were amplified from cDNA into 87-bp fragments spanning the CDR3 region. Amplicons were sequenced on the Illumina HiSeq platform. Per the authors' processing: PCR bias was corrected computationally using synthetic template baselines, and reads within Hamming distance 2 were collapsed, with unmergeable singletons discarded. By aligning reads against IMGT, V, D and J genes, CDR3 length, and insertions or deletions at six rearrangement sites were assigned. Within each subset, clonotype counts were normalized to sorted cell number, and only after that were true diversity and Gini coefficients computed with the tcR R package. The overlap coefficient, calculated on TCRB nucleotide sequences, was used to quantify repertoire sharing. Out-of-frame TCRB sequences from naive cells were analyzed as a proxy for the pre-selection repertoire. TCRdb provides this immuneACCESS table in a form limited to in-frame rearrangements. Some clones are lacking; in checked studies, under half of them reflect an unresolved V gene, and why the rest are absent is not known. The V and J calls and clone size come from that table; D and trimming were worked out from the DNA. Here the sample has hundreds of thousands of clones; 15% occur a single time. The ten top clones hold 0.093% of the sample.

Each donor gave one peripheral blood draw, averaging approximately 110 mL, which was collected into heparinised tubes. A BD FACSAria II and a panel including CD45RO, CCR7, CD25, CD127, CD95 and CD27 were used to sort naive, central memory, regulatory and stem cell-like memory CD4+ T cells. A purity above 95% was achieved for all sorted populations. Right away, PBMCs were isolated by Lymphoprep density gradient centrifugation and were stained directly, with no culture step. Samples were stained and sorted in pairs, with one healthy donor and one patient per experiment, so that batch effects were minimized. Results and caveats for the whole study, not just this receptor: Because cDNA was sequenced instead of genomic DNA, highly expressing activated cells could be over-represented, though the groups showed no difference in activation or CD3 levels. Because small numbers of individuals were included in the HLA sub-analyses, any influence of HLA type on TCRB rearrangement was left unresolved. The naive, central memory and regulatory TCRB repertoires appeared to resemble one another more closely among patients than among healthy donors. Fewer insertions and more nucleotide deletions at VDJ recombination sites were observed in patients with type 1 diabetes, implying thymic rearrangement abnormalities. A moderate but significant shortening of TCRB CDR3 length was observed in type 1 diabetes patients in all four CD4+ subsets. PCR might favor shorter templates, but patient and control samples were amplified and corrected together, so any skew would affect both groups equally.

In regard to this clone: No cognate antigen has been identified for it. No much larger clone is present one base from it, and per-base qualities are unavailable.

Unmatched junction bases come to 8, with V trimmed by 7 bases and J by 2 bases. The germline V gene encodes CDR1 KGHSH and CDR2 LQKENI. The CDR3, from cysteine to phenylalanine, totals 15 residues. Of the read, only the CDR3 DNA is kept; its 45 bases are in frame from base 1. This clonotype was obtained from a young man in good health. The chain links TRBV18 with TRBJ2-7; TRBD1 aligns with 10 central bases. The sequenced material came from naive CD4+ T cells from blood. In light of the paper, this sample's cell subset or site label describes: true naive CD4+ T cells. Here the CDR3 is given as CASCAGTGVTYEQYF. The DNA sequence is as follows: TGTGCCAGCTGCGCCGGGACAGGGGTTACCTACGAGCAGTACTTC.